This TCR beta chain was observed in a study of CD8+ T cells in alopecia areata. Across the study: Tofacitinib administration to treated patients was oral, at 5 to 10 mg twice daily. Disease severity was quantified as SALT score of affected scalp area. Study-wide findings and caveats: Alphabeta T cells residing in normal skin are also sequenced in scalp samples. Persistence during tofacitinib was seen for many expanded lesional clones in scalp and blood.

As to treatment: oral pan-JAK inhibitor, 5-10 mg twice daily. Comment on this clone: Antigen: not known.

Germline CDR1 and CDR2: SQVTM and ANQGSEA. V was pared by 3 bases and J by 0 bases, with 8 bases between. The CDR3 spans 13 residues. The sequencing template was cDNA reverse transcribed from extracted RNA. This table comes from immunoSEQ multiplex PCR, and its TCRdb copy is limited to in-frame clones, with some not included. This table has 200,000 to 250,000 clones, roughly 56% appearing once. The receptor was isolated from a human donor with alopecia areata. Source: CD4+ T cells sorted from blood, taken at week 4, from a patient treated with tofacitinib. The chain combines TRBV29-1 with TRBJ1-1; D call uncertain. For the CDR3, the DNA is TGCAGCGTTGACGCGTCCATGAACACTGAAGCTTTCTTT. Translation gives CSVDASMNTEAFF.